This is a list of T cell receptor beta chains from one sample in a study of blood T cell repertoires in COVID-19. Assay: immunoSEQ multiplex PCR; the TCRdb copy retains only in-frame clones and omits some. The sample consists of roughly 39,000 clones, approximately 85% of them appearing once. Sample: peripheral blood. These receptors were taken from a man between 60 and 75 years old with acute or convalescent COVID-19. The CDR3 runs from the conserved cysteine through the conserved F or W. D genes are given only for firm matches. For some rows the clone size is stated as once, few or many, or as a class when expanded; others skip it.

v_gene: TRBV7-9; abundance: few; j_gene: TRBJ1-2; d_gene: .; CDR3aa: CASSLPGLNYGYTF; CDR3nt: TGTGCCAGCAGCCTACCGGGACTAAACTATGGCTACACCTTC
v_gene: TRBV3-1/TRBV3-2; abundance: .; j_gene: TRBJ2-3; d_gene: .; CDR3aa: CASSQDLGANTDTQYF; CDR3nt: TGTGCCAGCAGCCAAGATCTGGGGGCGAACACAGATACGCAGTATTTT
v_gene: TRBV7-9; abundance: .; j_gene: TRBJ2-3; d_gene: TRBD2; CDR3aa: CASSLGLADTDTQYF; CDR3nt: TGTGCCAGCAGCTTGGGACTAGCGGACACAGATACGCAGTATTTT
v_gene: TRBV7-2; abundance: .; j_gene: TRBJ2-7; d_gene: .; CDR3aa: CASSLGTSGSYEQYF; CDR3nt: TGTGCCAGCAGCTTAGGAACTAGTGGGTCCTACGAGCAGTACTTC
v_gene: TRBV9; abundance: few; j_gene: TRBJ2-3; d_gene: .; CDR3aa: CASSEGVGTTDTQYF; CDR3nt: TGTGCCAGCAGCGAGGGGGTGGGTACCACAGATACGCAGTATTTT
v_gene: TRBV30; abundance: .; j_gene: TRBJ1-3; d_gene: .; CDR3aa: CAWKLGNTIYF; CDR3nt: TGTGCCTGGAAGCTTGGAAACACCATATATTTT
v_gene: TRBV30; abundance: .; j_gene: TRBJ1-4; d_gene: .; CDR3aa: CAWSRPGGDTNEKLFF; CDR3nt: TGTGCCTGGAGCCGACCCGGGGGGGACACTAATGAAAAACTGTTTTTT
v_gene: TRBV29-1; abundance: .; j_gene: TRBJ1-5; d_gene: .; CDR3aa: CSVGGDQPQHF; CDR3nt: TGCAGCGTTGGGGGGGATCAGCCCCAGCATTTT
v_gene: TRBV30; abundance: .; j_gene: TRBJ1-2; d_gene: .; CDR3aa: CAWSGGVGYTF; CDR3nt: TGTGCCTGGAGTGGGGGAGTAGGCTACACCTTC
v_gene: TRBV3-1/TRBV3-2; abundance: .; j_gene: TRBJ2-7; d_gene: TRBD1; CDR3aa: CASSLGQGDEQYF; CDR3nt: TGTGCCAGCAGCCTGGGACAGGGGGACGAGCAGTACTTC
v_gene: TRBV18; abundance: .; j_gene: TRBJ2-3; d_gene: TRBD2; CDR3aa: CASSPGLAGGIDTQYF; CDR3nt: TGTGCCAGCTCACCGGGACTAGCGGGGGGAATAGATACGCAGTATTTT
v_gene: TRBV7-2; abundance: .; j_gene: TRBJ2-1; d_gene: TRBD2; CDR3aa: CASSRSEAGAWNEQFF; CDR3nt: TGTGCCAGCAGCCGCTCGGAAGCGGGAGCGTGGAATGAGCAGTTCTTC
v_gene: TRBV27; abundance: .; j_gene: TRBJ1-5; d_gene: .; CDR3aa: CASSPSAGNQPQHF; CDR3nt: TGTGCCAGCAGCCCCTCCGCGGGGAATCAGCCCCAGCATTTT
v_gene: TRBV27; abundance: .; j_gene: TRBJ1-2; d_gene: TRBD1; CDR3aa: CASSLDRRYGYTF; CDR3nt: TGTGCCAGCAGTCTGGACAGGCGGTATGGCTACACCTTC
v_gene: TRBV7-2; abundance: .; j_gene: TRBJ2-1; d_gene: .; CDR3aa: CASSLGGSGYNEQFF; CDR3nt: TGTGCCAGCAGCTTAGGCGGGTCTGGCTACAATGAGCAGTTCTTC
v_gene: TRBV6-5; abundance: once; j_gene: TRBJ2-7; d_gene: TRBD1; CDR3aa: CASSRTGGGSYEQYF; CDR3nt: TGTGCCAGCAGTAGGACAGGGGGGGGGTCCTACGAGCAGTACTTC
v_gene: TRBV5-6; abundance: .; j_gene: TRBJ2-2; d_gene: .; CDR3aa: CASSPRAGTGELFF; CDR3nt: TGTGCCAGCAGCCCTAGGGCGGGAACCGGGGAGCTGTTTTTT
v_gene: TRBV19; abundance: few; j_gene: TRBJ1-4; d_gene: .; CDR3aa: CASSMIPVNEKLFF; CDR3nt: TGTGCCAGTAGTATGATTCCGGTTAATGAAAAACTGTTTTTT
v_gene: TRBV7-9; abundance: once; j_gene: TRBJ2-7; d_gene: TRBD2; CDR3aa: CASSATLAGNSYEQYF; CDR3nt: TGTGCCAGCAGCGCCACACTAGCGGGGAACTCCTACGAGCAGTACTTC
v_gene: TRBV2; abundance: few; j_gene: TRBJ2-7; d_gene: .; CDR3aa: CASSEVYYEQYF; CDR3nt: TGTGCCAGCAGTGAAGTCTACTACGAGCAGTACTTC
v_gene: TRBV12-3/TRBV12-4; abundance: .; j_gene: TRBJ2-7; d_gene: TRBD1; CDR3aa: CASSAGQVREQYF; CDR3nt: TGTGCCAGCAGTGCCGGACAGGTACGCGAGCAGTACTTC
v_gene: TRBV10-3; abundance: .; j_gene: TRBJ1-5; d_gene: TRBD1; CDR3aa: CAIRPTQGARRSNQPQHF; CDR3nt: TGTGCCATCAGACCAACACAGGGGGCTCGGAGAAGCAATCAGCCCCAGCATTTT
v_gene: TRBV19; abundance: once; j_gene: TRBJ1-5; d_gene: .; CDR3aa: CASSLRATGDQPQHF; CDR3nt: TGTGCCAGTAGCTTACGGGCGACGGGGGATCAGCCCCAGCATTTT
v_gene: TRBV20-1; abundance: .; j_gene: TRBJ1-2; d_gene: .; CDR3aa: CSARGAYGYTF; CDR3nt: TGCAGTGCTAGAGGGGCGTATGGCTACACCTTC
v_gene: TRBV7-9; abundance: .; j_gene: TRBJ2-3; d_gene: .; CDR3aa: CASSIHTDTQYF; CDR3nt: TGTGCCAGCAGCATACACACAGATACGCAGTATTTT
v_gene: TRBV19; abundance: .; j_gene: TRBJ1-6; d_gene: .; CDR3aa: CASSILGGTVHSPLHF; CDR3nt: TGTGCCAGTAGTATACTGGGCGGGACGGTCCATTCACCCCTCCACTTT
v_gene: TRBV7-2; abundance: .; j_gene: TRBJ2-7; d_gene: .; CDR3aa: CASSLDSHPGSQQYF; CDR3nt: TGTGCCAGCAGCTTAGATTCCCACCCGGGGTCTCAGCAGTACTTC
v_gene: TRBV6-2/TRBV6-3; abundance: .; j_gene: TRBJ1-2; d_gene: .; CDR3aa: CASSYEAVSTYTF; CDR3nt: TGTGCCAGCAGTTACGAGGCAGTATCGACCTACACCTTC
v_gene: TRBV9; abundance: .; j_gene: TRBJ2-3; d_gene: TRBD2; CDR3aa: CASSPRGDSSTDTQYF; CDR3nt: TGTGCCAGCAGCCCGCGGGGGGATAGTAGCACAGATACGCAGTATTTT
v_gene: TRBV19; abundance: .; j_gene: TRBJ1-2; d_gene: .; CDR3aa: CASAFKTGEANYGYTF; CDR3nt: TGTGCCAGCGCCTTTAAAACGGGGGAAGCTAACTATGGCTACACCTTC
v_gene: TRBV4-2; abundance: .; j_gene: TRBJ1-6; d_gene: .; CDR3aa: CASSQDPAGSPLHF; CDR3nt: TGTGCCAGCAGCCAAGATCCCGCAGGGTCACCCCTCCACTTT
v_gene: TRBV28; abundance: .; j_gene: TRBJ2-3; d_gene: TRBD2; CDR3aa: CATRSGKEPDTQYF; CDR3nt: TGTGCCACCCGTAGCGGGAAAGAGCCAGATACGCAGTATTTT
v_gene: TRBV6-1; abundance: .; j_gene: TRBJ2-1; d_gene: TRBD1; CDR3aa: CASSDPIQGRKTYNEQFF; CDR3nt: TGTGCCAGCAGTGACCCGATACAGGGGCGAAAAACCTACAATGAGCAGTTCTTC
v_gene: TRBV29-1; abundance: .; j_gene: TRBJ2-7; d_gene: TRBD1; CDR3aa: CSVRQGIEQYF; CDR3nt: TGCAGCGTTAGACAGGGGATCGAGCAGTACTTC
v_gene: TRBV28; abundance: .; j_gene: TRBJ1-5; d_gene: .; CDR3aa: CASSLGGGSNQPQHF; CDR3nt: TGTGCCAGCAGTTTAGGGGGGGGAAGCAATCAGCCCCAGCATTTT
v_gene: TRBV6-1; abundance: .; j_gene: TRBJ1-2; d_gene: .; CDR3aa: CASSEDGWGNYGYTF; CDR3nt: TGTGCCAGCAGTGAAGACGGGTGGGGCAACTATGGCTACACCTTC
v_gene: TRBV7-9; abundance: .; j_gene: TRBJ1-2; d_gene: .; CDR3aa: CASSILGARGYGYTF; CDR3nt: TGTGCCAGCAGCATCCTCGGGGCCAGGGGCTATGGCTACACCTTC
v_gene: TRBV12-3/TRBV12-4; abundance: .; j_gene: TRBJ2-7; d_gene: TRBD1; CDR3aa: CASSRDRGQEQYF; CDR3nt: TGTGCCAGCAGCCGGGACAGGGGGCAAGAGCAGTACTTC
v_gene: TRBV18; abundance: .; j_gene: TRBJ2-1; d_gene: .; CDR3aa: CASSPKSGEQFF; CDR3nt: TGTGCCAGCTCACCCAAGTCCGGTGAGCAGTTCTTC
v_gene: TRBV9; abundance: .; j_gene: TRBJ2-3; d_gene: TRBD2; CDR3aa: CASSVTSGSTDTQYF; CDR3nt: TGTGCCAGCAGCGTAACTAGCGGGAGCACAGATACGCAGTATTTT
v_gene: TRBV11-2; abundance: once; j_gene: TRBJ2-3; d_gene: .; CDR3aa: CASSLTPGGRTYF; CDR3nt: TGTGCCAGCAGCTTGACCCCCGGGGGACGCACCTATTTT
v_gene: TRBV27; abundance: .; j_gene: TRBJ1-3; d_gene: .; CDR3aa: CARMTSGAEGENTIYF; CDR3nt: TGTGCCAGGATGACGTCCGGGGCGGAGGGCGAAAACACCATATATTTT
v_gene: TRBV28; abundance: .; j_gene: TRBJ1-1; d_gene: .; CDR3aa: CASSPPRTEAFF; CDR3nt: TGTGCCAGCAGTCCGCCGCGCACTGAAGCTTTCTTT
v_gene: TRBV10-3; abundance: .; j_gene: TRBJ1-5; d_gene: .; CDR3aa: CAISEDRVNQPQHF; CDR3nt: TGTGCCATCAGTGAGGACAGAGTTAATCAGCCCCAGCATTTT
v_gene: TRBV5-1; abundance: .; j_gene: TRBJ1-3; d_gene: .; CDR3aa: CASSPGLVGYNGNTIYF; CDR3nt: TGCGCCAGCAGCCCAGGACTCGTGGGGTACAATGGAAACACCATATATTTT
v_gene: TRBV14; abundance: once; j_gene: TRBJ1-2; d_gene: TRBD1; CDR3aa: CASSRQTGSGGYTF; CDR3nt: TGTGCCAGCAGCCGACAGACAGGGTCTGGAGGCTACACCTTC
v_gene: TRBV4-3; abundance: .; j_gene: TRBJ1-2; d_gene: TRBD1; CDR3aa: CASSSRGRKGYTF; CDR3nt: TGCGCCAGCAGCTCCAGGGGGCGAAAAGGCTACACCTTC
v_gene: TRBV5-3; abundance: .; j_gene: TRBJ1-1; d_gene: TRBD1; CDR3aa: CARRARQGAPRDTEAFF; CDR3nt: TGTGCCAGAAGAGCTAGACAGGGGGCCCCAAGGGACACTGAAGCTTTCTTT
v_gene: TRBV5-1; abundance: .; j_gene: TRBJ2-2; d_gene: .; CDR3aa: CASSLDRAGELFF; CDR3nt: TGCGCCAGCAGCTTGGATCGAGCCGGGGAGCTGTTTTTT
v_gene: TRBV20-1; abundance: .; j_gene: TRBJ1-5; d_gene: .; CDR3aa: CSASYSNQPQHF; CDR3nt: TGCAGTGCTAGTTATAGCAATCAGCCCCAGCATTTT
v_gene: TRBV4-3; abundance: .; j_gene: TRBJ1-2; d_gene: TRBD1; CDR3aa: CASSQEAGQGTMGGYTF; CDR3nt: TGCGCCAGCAGCCAAGAGGCGGGACAGGGGACCATGGGGGGCTACACCTTC
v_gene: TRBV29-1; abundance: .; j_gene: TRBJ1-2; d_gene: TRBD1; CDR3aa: CSVRDRGDGYTF; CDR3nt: TGCAGCGTACGGGACAGGGGAGATGGCTACACCTTC
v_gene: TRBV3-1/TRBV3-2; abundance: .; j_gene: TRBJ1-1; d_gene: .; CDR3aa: CASSQDYGEAFF; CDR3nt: TGTGCCAGCAGCCAAGATTACGGTGAAGCTTTCTTT
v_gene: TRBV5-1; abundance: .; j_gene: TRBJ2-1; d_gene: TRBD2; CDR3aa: CASSPQAGAYNEQFF; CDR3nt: TGCGCCAGCAGCCCCCAAGCGGGAGCCTACAATGAGCAGTTCTTC
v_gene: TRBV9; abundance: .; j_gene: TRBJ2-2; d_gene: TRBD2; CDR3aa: CASSAWTSGSNTGELFF; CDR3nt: TGTGCCAGCAGCGCATGGACTAGCGGATCGAACACCGGGGAGCTGTTTTTT
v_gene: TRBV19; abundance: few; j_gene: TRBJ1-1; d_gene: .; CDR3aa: CASSPVRGQEAFF; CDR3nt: TGTGCCAGTAGTCCAGTTCGAGGGCAAGAAGCTTTCTTT
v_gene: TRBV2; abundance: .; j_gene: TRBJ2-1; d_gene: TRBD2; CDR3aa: CASSEGLAGVWEQFF; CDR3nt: TGTGCCAGCAGTGAGGGACTAGCGGGAGTATGGGAGCAGTTCTTC